This T cell receptor (beta chain) was obtained from a study of blood T cell repertoires in COVID-19. Study background: COVID-19 samples collected from the United States, Italy and Spain covered acute and convalescent phases. T cells, B-cell-depleted T cells, or PBMCs provided the cDNA or gDNA that served as material.

In germline, CDR1 is SGDLS, CDR2 YYNGEE. There are 12 residues in the CDR3. V lost 8 bases and J lost 4, with 12 bases in between. Original handling: Estimation of nucleated cell counts relied on the amplification of reference gene primers. Generated by immunoSEQ multiplex PCR, the TCRdb table keeps only in-frame clones and is missing some. That table is the source of V, J and clone size, and D and trimming were worked out from the DNA. This sample carries 200,000 to 250,000 clones, over 80% of them seen once, and the ten largest clones take more than 6%. Material for sequencing was peripheral blood. The V gene is TRBV9, the J gene TRBJ2-5, with a weak D call TRBD2 (6 bases). This TCR came from a woman between 55 and 75 years old with active or convalescent COVID-19. DNA for the CDR3: TGTGCCAGAGAAACTAGCCCAGAGACCCAGTACTTC. It translates to CARETSPETQYF.